One sample yielded the 20 T cell receptor beta chains listed below, sequenced in a study of OX40 agonist ivuxolimab in advanced cancers. TCRdb's copy holds only in-frame clones and misses some; the assay was immunoSEQ multiplex PCR. The table records 40,000 to 45,000 clones, around 93% of them present only once. Sequencing used CD4+ or CD8+ T cells sorted from blood, obtained in a trial of the OX40 agonist ivuxolimab. Receptors were obtained from an adult with an advanced solid tumor such as melanoma, head and neck, liver or kidney cancer.

This clone appeared once. The V gene is TRBV4-3, the J gene TRBJ1-2; weak D call: TRBD1 (6 bases). The V end lost 1 base, the J end lost 6 bases, and 15 bases lay between the germline ends. This CDR3 is 15 amino acids long. CDR1 LGHNA and CDR2 YSLEER come from the germline V gene. The CDR3: CASSQVQQGEDGYTF. The CDR3 DNA follows: TGCGCCAGCAGCCAAGTCCAACAGGGTGAGGATGGCTACACCTTC.

The CDR3 DNA follows: TGCAGCGTTGAAGGGGGGCCGGGACTAGCGGCCCATCCCTACGAGCAGTACTTC. It yields the protein CSVEGGPGLAAHPYEQYF. J is TRBJ2-7 and V is TRBV29-1; 11 bases fit TRBD2. There are 18 residues in the CDR3. Germline V CDR1 and CDR2: SQVTM, ANQGSEA. Trimming removed 1 base from V and 2 bases from J; junction bases left unmatched: 13.

This chain joins TRBV28 and TRBJ2-7, with D possibly being TRBD1 (5 bases). V gave up 6 bases and J gave up 3 bases, with 18 bases separating them. The CDR3 spans 15 residues. The germline CDR1 and CDR2 sequences are MDHEN and SYDVKM. The CDR3 DNA sequence: TGTGCCAGCAGCCCAGAGACAGATCACGGCTACGAGCAGTACTTC. It specifies CASSPETDHGYEQYF.

The V gene is TRBV13, the J gene TRBJ2-4; 10 bases agree with TRBD1. V trimming: 5 bases; J trimming: 2 bases; junction bases outside the gene matches: 6. This CDR3 has 16 residues. CDR1 and CDR2 (germline): PRHDT, FYEKMQ (reference sequence). The DNA for the CDR3 is TGTGCCAGCAGCCGACAGGGGGCGCGTTCCAAAAACATTCAGTACTTC. Translated, it gives CASSRQGARSKNIQYF.

The chain has TRBV11-2 and TRBJ1-1; D remains ambiguous. Germline CDR1 is SGHAT and CDR2 is FQNNGV. There are 12 residues in the CDR3. V was shortened by 5 bases and J by 10 bases, with 14 bases between the two germline ends. CDR3 sequence (DNA): TGTGCCAGCAGCGACCTTGGGGAGGGAGCTTTCTTT. This translates into CASSDLGEGAFF.

The chain links TRBV5-8 to TRBJ2-5; 11 bases map to TRBD2. CDR3 length: 16 amino acids. V dropped 0 bases and J dropped 2; count of bases not matched to a gene: 3. Per germline, CDR1 SGHTS and CDR2 YDEGEE. The DNA of the CDR3 is TGTGCCAGCAGCTTGGGGCTAGCGGGGGGACAAGAGACCCAGTACTTC. This sequence encodes CASSLGLAGGQETQYF.

Only one count was recorded for this clone. The chain combines TRBV4-1 with TRBJ1-2, with TRBD1 matching 7 bases. Germline lookup yields CDR1 MGHRA and CDR2 YSYEKL. V gave up 0 bases and J gave up 2 bases; unmatched junction bases: 6. CDR3 length: 16 amino acids. The CDR3 protein is CASSQEPKTGNYGYTF. The CDR3 nucleotides read TGCGCCAGCAGCCAAGAACCAAAGACAGGGAACTATGGCTACACCTTC.

The chain links TRBV11-2 to TRBJ2-3; TRBD2 might be the D (6 bases). The CDR3 sequence is 17 residues long. The germline V and J ends were trimmed by 5 bases and 5 bases, with 23 bases remaining between them. The V gene's germline CDR1 is SGHAT and CDR2 FQNNGV. The CDR3 is CASSPRSGGEEGDTQYF. In nucleotides, the CDR3 is TGTGCCAGCAGCCCAAGATCGGGTGGGGAGGAGGGAGATACGCAGTATTTT.

This clone was detected only once. DNA for the CDR3: TGTGCCAGCAGCTATTATTATAGCGGGAGTATCACCGGGGAGCTGTTTTTT. Translating gives CASSYYYSGSITGELFF. This rearrangement joins TRBV13 to TRBJ2-2, with 9 nucleotides matching TRBD2. Per the germline V gene, CDR1 is PRHDT and CDR2 is FYEKMQ (reference sequence). The CDR3 has 17 residues. J was trimmed by 4 bases and V by 4 bases; bases with no gene match: 10. The full variable domain, with the rest looked up from reference TRBV13 and TRBJ2-2, is AAGVIQSPRHLIKEKRETATLKCYPIPRHDTVYWYQQGPGQDPQFLISFYEKMQSDKGSIPDRFSAQQFSDYHSELNMSSLELGDSALYFCASSYYYSGSITGELFFGEGSRLTVL.

The chain recombines TRBV23-1 with TRBJ2-7, with a tentative D call TRBD2 (5 bases). TRBV23-1 is an ORF, and what it does is uncertain. Trimming pared 2 bases from V and 4 bases from J, leaving 18 bases between. This CDR3 comprises 16 residues. The CDR3 DNA reads as TGCGCCAGCAGTCAACCTCTTCGGACGGGGTTATACGAGCAGTACTTC. Protein: CASSQPLRTGLYEQYF.

The gene calls are TRBV27 and TRBJ2-4; weak D call: TRBD2 (5 bases). V lost 4 bases and J lost 2, with 21 bases in between. This CDR3 region has 18 residues. CDR1 and CDR2 (germline): MNHEY, SMNVEV (reference sequence). The CDR3 is CASSSSFVGSVTKNIQYF. The CDR3 DNA reads as TGTGCCAGCAGTTCCTCTTTCGTGGGGAGTGTGACCAAAAACATTCAGTACTTC.

The chain is built from TRBV6-5 and TRBJ2-7, with TRBD2 identical over 7 bases. V was pared by 5 bases and J by 4 bases, with 8 bases of the junction left unmatched. The CDR3 is 14 amino acids. Germline values: CDR1 MNHEY, CDR2 SVGAGI. CDR3 region: CASSPAGEFYEQYF. CDR3 in DNA: TGTGCCAGCAGTCCGGCGGGAGAGTTTTACGAGCAGTACTTC.

V and J are TRBV4-1 and TRBJ2-7, with TRBD2 identical over 9 bases. This CDR3 has 16 amino acids. The trim removed 3 bases at V and 1 base at J, leaving 7 bases unmatched. Germline V CDR1 and CDR2: MGHRA, YSYEKL. CDR3 amino acids: CASSHSPLAGSYEQYF. CDR3 in DNA: TGCGCCAGCAGCCATTCCCCGCTAGCGGGATCCTACGAGCAGTACTTC.

The chain carries TRBV7-8 and TRBJ2-7; D assignment may be TRBD1 or TRBD2 (5 bases each). V was clipped by 0 bases and J by 2 bases, with 11 bases between them. The CDR3 extends over 15 amino acids. The germline gives CDR1 SGHVS, CDR2 FQNEAQ. CDR3 sequence: CASSLALGETYEQYF. The CDR3 DNA follows: TGTGCCAGCAGCTTAGCGCTAGGGGAGACCTACGAGCAGTACTTC.

The chain recombines TRBV6-5 with TRBJ2-1; D may be TRBD2 (5 bases). V shed 2 bases and J shed 0 bases, with 5 bases lying between them. The CDR3 is 14 residues long. The germline CDR1 and CDR2 sequences are MNHEY and SVGAGI. CDR3 in DNA: TGTGCCAGCAGTTACGAGGGCTCCTACAATGAGCAGTTCTTC. Its translation is CASSYEGSYNEQFF.

The gene calls are TRBV19 and TRBJ2-7, with 7 bases aligning to TRBD2. The CDR3 covers 15 residues. After removal of 2 bases from V and 0 bases from J, the junction contained 4 bases not matched to a gene. The germline CDR1 and CDR2 sequences are LNHDA and SQIVND (reference sequence). This CDR3 is CASSIKASGSYEQYF. DNA for the CDR3: TGTGCCAGTAGTATAAAGGCTAGCGGCTCCTACGAGCAGTACTTC.

This sequence joins TRBV6-1 and TRBJ2-2; the D gene is possibly TRBD2 (6 bases). Trimming removed 3 bases at V and 2 bases at J, with 7 bases between. This CDR3 is 14 amino acids long. Germline values: CDR1 MNHNS, CDR2 SASEGT. The CDR3 DNA is TGTGCCAGCAGTGAGCGGGACAACACCGGGGAGCTGTTTTTT. The encoded protein is CASSERDNTGELFF.

The CDR3 DNA follows: TGCGCCAGCAGCCGAAAAATGACAGGGGGCGCAGCGATTATCTCCTACGAGCAGTACTTC. Translating gives CASSRKMTGGAAIISYEQYF. The chain carries TRBV4-3 and TRBJ2-7; 10 nucleotides line up with TRBD1. The CDR3 covers 20 residues. Losses at the gene ends were 4 bases for V and 0 bases for J; bases not matched to a gene: 18. Per germline, CDR1 LGHNA and CDR2 YSLEER.

The chain joins TRBV6-6 to TRBJ2-7; D gene unclear. The V end was cut by 5 bases, the J end by 5 bases, with 13 bases between. Germline-derived CDR1 and CDR2 are MNHNY and SVGAGI (reference sequence). CDR3 length: 13 amino acids. The CDR3 region is CASSREAVNEQYF. As DNA, the CDR3 is TGTGCCAGCAGTCGTGAGGCAGTCAACGAGCAGTACTTC.

The chain's CDR3 is CASSWTSGNPYEQYF. DNA of the CDR3: TGTGCCAGCAGTTGGACTAGCGGGAACCCCTACGAGCAGTACTTC. The V gene is TRBV27, the J gene TRBJ2-7; 12 bases are a match to TRBD2. This CDR3 is built from 15 residues. The germline CDR1 and CDR2 sequences are MNHEY and SMNVEV (reference sequence). The V gene end was trimmed by 4 bases and the J gene end by 2 bases; junction bases not matched to a gene: 3.